The 10 T cell receptor beta chains below were found in one sample sequenced in a study of blood T cell repertoires in COVID-19. Here immunoSEQ multiplex PCR was the method, and the copy in TCRdb shows in-frame clones only, minus some. This sample has 300,000 or so clones, with over 75% found just once. Sequenced: peripheral blood. The receptors here all came from a woman in her forties or fifties who had recovered from COVID-19.

V is TRBV4-3 and J is TRBJ1-1; D gene ambiguous. There are 13 residues in the CDR3. The V gene lost 0 bases and the J gene lost 7 bases, with 9 bases spanning the gap. CDR1 LGHNA and CDR2 YSLEER come from the germline V gene. CDR3 in amino acids: CASSQDWSVEAFF. DNA of the CDR3: TGCGCCAGCAGCCAAGATTGGAGTGTTGAAGCTTTCTTT.

V and J are TRBV9 and TRBJ2-2; 11 nucleotides align to TRBD2. The CDR3 sequence is 15 residues long. Germline loops: CDR1 SGDLS, CDR2 YYNGEE. J gave up 3 bases and V 2 bases, and 0 bases lay outside the gene matches. The CDR3 DNA follows: TGTGCCAGCAGCGTTAGCGGGAGGGACACCGGGGAGCTGTTTTTT. This translates into CASSVSGRDTGELFF.

The chain recombines TRBV27 with TRBJ2-1; 7 bases fit TRBD1. The germline V gene encodes CDR1 MNHEY and CDR2 SMNVEV (reference sequence). V gave up 7 bases and J gave up 4 bases; unmatched junction bases: 10. This CDR3 has 15 amino acids. The DNA for the CDR3 is TGTGCCAGCAATAAGGGACAGCCAACTTACAATGAGCAGTTCTTC. Its translation is CASNKGQPTYNEQFF.

The rearrangement uses TRBV9 and TRBJ1-6, with 10 bases aligning to TRBD1. CDR1 and CDR2 from the germline V gene are SGDLS and YYNGEE. CDR3 size: 16 residues. The trim removed 3 bases at V and 3 bases at J, leaving 3 bases unmatched. The CDR3 sequence is CASSEGQGYYNSPLHF. Written as DNA, the CDR3 is TGTGCCAGCAGCGAGGGACAGGGGTACTATAATTCACCCCTCCACTTT.

This clone was seen a few times. This chain connects TRBV2 to TRBJ1-2, with D unresolved. Trimming cost V 6 bases and J 0 bases, with 5 bases left between them. CDR1 is SNHLY and CDR2 is FYNNEI in the germline V gene. This CDR3 contains 12 residues. The CDR3 reads CASRSANYGYTF. In nucleotides, the CDR3 is TGTGCCAGCAGGTCAGCTAACTATGGCTACACCTTC.

The rearrangement links TRBV6-5 to TRBJ1-5; D is uncertain. The CDR3 covers 15 residues. Germline CDR1 reads MNHEY; CDR2 reads SVGAGI. The ends were cut back, 6 bases at V and 3 bases at J, with 15 bases in the middle. DNA for the CDR3: TGTGCCAGCAGCATCGCTTTCGGGGACAATCAGCCCCAGCATTTT. It codes for CASSIAFGDNQPQHF.

The genes are TRBV6-6 and TRBJ2-1; 7 nucleotides align to TRBD2. The CDR3 covers 16 residues. V lost 6 bases, J lost 0 bases, and 8 bases stayed unmatched. CDR1 and CDR2 (germline): MNHNY, SVGAGI (reference sequence). CDR3 DNA: TGTGCCAGCAGACCCAGCGGGATGAGCTCCTACAATGAGCAGTTCTTC. Its protein product is CASRPSGMSSYNEQFF.

The chain has TRBV19 and TRBJ2-1, with D tentatively TRBD2 (9 bases). Germline V lookup: CDR1 LNHDA, CDR2 SQIVND (reference sequence). V was pared by 6 bases and J by 3 bases, with 39 bases between. This CDR3 comprises 23 residues. CDR3 sequence: CASRTTGVGWAGGPENYYNEQFF. The CDR3 nucleotides are TGTGCCAGTAGAACGACAGGGGTCGGATGGGCGGGGGGGCCAGAGAACTACTACAATGAGCAGTTCTTC. Full variable domain (rest looked up from reference TRBV19 and TRBJ2-1): DGGITQSPKYLFRKEGQNVTLSCEQNLNHDAMYWYRQDPGQGLRLIYYSQIVNDFQKGDIAEGYSVSREKKESFPLTVTSAQKNPTAFYLCASRTTGVGWAGGPENYYNEQFFGPGTRLTVL.

The chain uses TRBV5-4 and TRBJ1-1; the match to TRBD1 covers 12 bases. The germline V gene encodes CDR1 SGHNT and CDR2 YYREEE (reference sequence). The CDR3 runs to 17 residues. Trimming cost V 2 bases and J 4 bases; bases outside gene matches: 9. The CDR3 here is CASSFPGQGAGGTEAFF. CDR3 DNA sequence: TGTGCCAGCAGCTTCCCGGGACAGGGGGCGGGAGGCACTGAAGCTTTCTTT.

V is TRBV5-6 and J is TRBJ2-3; D is ambiguous. V lost 1 base, J lost 1 base, and 7 bases lay in between. Germline V gene lookup returns CDR1 SGHDT and CDR2 YYEEEE. This CDR3 spans 14 amino acids. CDR3 protein: CASSLIQGTDTQYF. The CDR3 DNA is TGTGCCAGCAGCTTGATCCAGGGCACAGATACGCAGTATTTT.